Below are 10 T cell receptor beta chains sequenced from a single sample in a study of T-cell reconstitution after alpha-beta-depleted transplantation in children. The TCRbeta library incorporated unique molecular identifiers. TCRdb itself ran the PCR reads through MiXCR, one entry per CDR3 protein. The sample includes roughly 300,000 distinct CDR3 sequences, 10% of them seen just once. Sequencing used PBMCs from the stem cell graft donor, obtained from the stem cell graft. These receptors were collected from a human donor who donated a stem cell graft to a child with acute lymphoblastic leukemia.

The chain is built from TRBV7-9 and TRBJ1-1; D not certain. Germline CDR1 is SEHNR and CDR2 is FQNEAQ (reference sequence). This CDR3 region has 13 residues. V lost 5 bases and J 6 bases, leaving 13 bases between the germline ends. Here the CDR3 reads CASSLMGNAEAFF. The CDR3 DNA sequence: TGTGCCAGCAGCCTCATGGGTAACGCTGAAGCTTTCTTT.

This clonotype appeared a few times. The gene calls are TRBV28 and TRBJ2-5, with TRBD1 matching 7 bases. Trimming removed 8 bases from V and 2 bases from J; junction bases left unmatched: 11. Germline loops: CDR1 MDHEN, CDR2 SYDVKM. CDR3 length equals 15 residues. The CDR3 reads CASSTPHRGQETQYF. CDR3 DNA sequence: TGTGCCAGCTCTACCCCCCACAGGGGACAAGAGACCCAGTACTTC.

This clonotype was detected a few times. This rearrangement joins TRBV18 to TRBJ1-5; no firm D call. Germline assignment: CDR1 KGHSH and CDR2 LQKENI. V lost 2 bases, J lost 1 base, and 6 bases lay in between. There are 14 residues in the CDR3. CDR3 nucleotide sequence: TGTGCCAGCTCACCATTGGACAGCAATCAGCCCCAGCATTTT. Protein: CASSPLDSNQPQHF. The whole variable domain, filled in from reference TRBV18 and TRBJ1-5, reads NAGVMQNPRHLVRRRGQEARLRCSPMKGHSHVYWYRQLPEEGLKFMVYLQKENIIDESGMPKERFSAEFPKEGPSILRIQQVVRGDSAAYFCASSPLDSNQPQHFGDGTRLSIL.

This clonotype was seen repeatedly, ten times or more. The chain combines TRBV5-1 with TRBJ2-3; D is ambiguous. CDR3 length: 15 residues. V shed 1 base and J shed 0 bases, with 9 bases lying between them. From germline, CDR1 is SGHRS and CDR2 YFSETQ. The CDR3 region is CASSLSQRSTDTQYF. In DNA form, the CDR3 reads TGCGCCAGCAGCTTGAGCCAGCGAAGCACAGATACGCAGTATTTT. The whole variable domain, filled in from reference TRBV5-1 and TRBJ2-3, reads KAGVTQTPRYLIKTRGQQVTLSCSPISGHRSVSWYQQTPGQGLQFLFEYFSETQRNKGNFPGRFSGRQFSNSRSEMNVSTLELGDSALYLCASSLSQRSTDTQYFGPGTRLTVL.

This clonotype was seen a handful of times. This chain connects TRBV9 to TRBJ2-7, with a tentative D call TRBD1 (5 bases). Germline CDR1 and CDR2: SGDLS and YYNGEE. CDR3 length: 14 residues. Trimming took 3 bases from V and 1 from J, leaving 11 bases between them. CDR3 nucleotide sequence: TGTGCCAGCAGCGAAACTACAGGTTCCTACGAGCAGTACTTC. Amino acids: CASSETTGSYEQYF.

The chain joins TRBV12-3 or TRBV12-4 to TRBJ2-3, with 10 bases identical to TRBD1. The CDR3 totals 16 residues. V was clipped by 4 bases and J by 2 bases; unmatched bases: 6. Here the CDR3 DNA reads TGTGCCAGCAGTTCGGAGGGACAGGGGTTCACAGATACGCAGTATTTT. It translates to CASSSEGQGFTDTQYF.

The chain couples TRBV20-1 to TRBJ2-1; D is perhaps TRBD2 (5 bases). V was cut by 3 bases and J by 0 bases, with 9 bases left in between. Germline CDR1 and CDR2: DFQATT and SNEGSKA (reference sequence). The CDR3 has 14 residues. The CDR3 is CSASQRYSYNEQFF. DNA of the CDR3: TGCAGTGCTAGCCAGCGGTACTCCTACAATGAGCAGTTCTTC.

In its sample, this clonotype was seen a few times. DNA of the CDR3: TGTGCCAGCTGGGACAGGGGTCTACGGTCCACTGAAGCTTTCTTT. This encodes CASWDRGLRSTEAFF. This chain joins TRBV28 and TRBJ1-1; TRBD1 agrees at 10 bases. The germline V gene encodes CDR1 MDHEN and CDR2 SYDVKM. Trimming cost V 8 bases and J 4 bases; bases outside gene matches: 10. This CDR3 comprises 15 residues.

This clonotype was found a few times. This chain connects TRBV11-1 to TRBJ2-3; 11 nucleotides align to TRBD2. V shed 2 bases and J 6 bases; nucleotides not matched to a gene: 13. The V gene's germline CDR1 is SGHAT and CDR2 FQDESV (reference sequence). The CDR3 totals 18 residues. In DNA, the CDR3 is TGTGCCAGCAGCTTACGCGTAGCGGGAGGGCCACAACGGGATACGCAGTATTTT. Amino acid sequence: CASSLRVAGGPQRDTQYF.

J is TRBJ1-1 and V is TRBV2; weak D call: TRBD1 (5 bases). With 7 bases removed from V and 0 bases from J, the gap between germline ends came to 9 bases. The CDR3 spans 13 residues. Germline V gene lookup returns CDR1 SNHLY and CDR2 FYNNEI. The CDR3 region has the DNA TGTGCCAGCAACATGGGACTGAACACTGAAGCTTTCTTT. Residues: CASNMGLNTEAFF.